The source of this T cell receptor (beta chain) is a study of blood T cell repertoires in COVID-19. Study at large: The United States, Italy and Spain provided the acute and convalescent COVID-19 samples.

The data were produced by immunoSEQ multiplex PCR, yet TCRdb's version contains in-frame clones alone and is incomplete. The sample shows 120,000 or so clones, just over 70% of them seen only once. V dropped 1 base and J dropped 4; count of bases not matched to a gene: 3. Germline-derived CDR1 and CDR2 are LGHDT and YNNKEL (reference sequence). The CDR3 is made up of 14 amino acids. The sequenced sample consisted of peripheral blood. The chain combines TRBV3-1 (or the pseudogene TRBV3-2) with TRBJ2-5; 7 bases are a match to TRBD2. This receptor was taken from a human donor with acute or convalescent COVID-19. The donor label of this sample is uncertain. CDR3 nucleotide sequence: TGTGCCAGCAGCCAAGGCCGCGGGGGAGAGACCCAGTACTTC. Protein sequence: CASSQGRGGETQYF.